The 5 T cell receptor beta chains presented below share a single source sample, sequenced in a study of blood T cell repertoires in COVID-19. Clones were read by immunoSEQ multiplex PCR, and TCRdb kept only the in-frame ones, dropping some. Among 310,000 or so clones, 90% were seen once, and the ten largest hold around 1.1%. Specimen: PBMCs or T cells enriched from blood (not recorded which). The receptor set was obtained from a woman in her thirties who had recovered from COVID-19.

The genes are TRBV18 and TRBJ1-1, with D unclear. The V gene lost 0 bases and the J gene lost 4 bases, with 15 bases spanning the gap. The CDR3 totals 16 residues. CDR1 and CDR2 (germline): KGHSH, LQKENI. The CDR3 nucleotides are TGTGCCAGCTCACCACCGATAAAAGCGGTGAGCACTGAAGCTTTCTTT. Translating gives CASSPPIKAVSTEAFF.

This chain links TRBV30 with TRBJ1-3; perhaps TRBD1 as D (6 bases). V lost 4 bases, J lost 4 bases, and 17 bases lay in between. The CDR3 extends over 15 amino acids. Germline assignment: CDR1 GTSNPN and CDR2 SVGIG (reference sequence). CDR3: CAWKFAGVSGNTIYF. DNA of the CDR3: TGTGCCTGGAAGTTTGCAGGGGTCTCCGGAAACACCATATATTTT.

The CDR3 region has the DNA TGTGCCAGCAGTGAAAGTACCCGGGACAGGGCCTACGAGCAGTACTTC. It specifies CASSESTRDRAYEQYF. The chain combines TRBV6-1 with TRBJ2-7; 9 nucleotides align to TRBD1. This CDR3 spans 16 amino acids. CDR1 and CDR2 from the germline V gene are MNHNS and SASEGT. The V segment lost 2 bases and the J segment 2 bases; nucleotides outside the gene matches: 7.

Of note for this clone: Other nucleotide sequences in the sample specify the same CDR3. The rearrangement links TRBV19 to TRBJ1-3; D is unresolved. The CDR3 covers 15 residues. Germline CDR1 is LNHDA and CDR2 is SQIVND (reference sequence). V was cut by 4 bases and J by 0 bases, with 10 bases left in between. The CDR3 protein is CASSTIRGSGNTIYF. DNA of the CDR3: TGTGCCAGTAGTACGATCAGAGGCTCTGGAAACACCATATATTTT.

This sequence joins TRBV9 and TRBJ2-1; 9 positions match TRBD2. The CDR3 sequence is 14 residues long. V dropped 0 bases and J dropped 7; count of bases not matched to a gene: 2. Germline V gene sequence: CDR1 SGDLS, CDR2 YYNGEE. In DNA form, the CDR3 reads TGTGCCAGCAGCGTAGATGCGGGAGGGAATGAGCAGTTCTTC. Its protein product is CASSVDAGGNEQFF.